Following are 9 T cell receptor beta chains from one sample sequenced in a study of T cell responses to AZD1222 COVID-19 vaccine. Method: immunoSEQ multiplex PCR; TCRdb's copy keeps in-frame clones and lacks some. The sample holds 65,000 to 70,000 clones, approximately 83% seen once. Sequenced here: peripheral blood, sampled 28 days after the second AZD1222 dose. These receptors were taken from an adult who received the AZD1222 COVID-19 vaccine.

The chain is built from TRBV6-6 and TRBJ2-7; D may correspond to TRBD1 or TRBD2 (5 bases each). Trimming left V 1 base short and J 10 bases short, with 8 bases between. The germline CDR1 and CDR2 sequences are MNHNY and SVGAGI (reference sequence). CDR3 length equals 11 residues. The CDR3 DNA reads TGTGCCAGCAGTTACTGGGACGCACAGTACTTC. It yields the protein CASSYWDAQYF.

The V and J genes are TRBV7-6 and TRBJ1-5, with TRBD1 identical over 9 bases. The CDR3 sequence is 19 residues long. The germline V gene has CDR1 SGHVS and CDR2 FNYEAQ. The J segment lost 4 bases and the V segment lost 5 bases, leaving 18 bases of the junction unmatched. The CDR3 spells CASSKSRDRDGKKNQPQHF. In DNA form, the CDR3 reads TGTGCCAGCAGCAAGTCCCGGGACAGGGACGGGAAAAAAAATCAGCCCCAGCATTTT.

The J gene is TRBJ2-1, the V gene TRBV5-1, with a possible D match to TRBD1 (6 bases). This CDR3 contains 16 residues. V lost 2 bases and J 3 bases, leaving 15 bases between the germline ends. Germline CDR1 reads SGHRS; CDR2 reads YFSETQ. As DNA, the CDR3 is TGCGCCAGCAGCTTAAGGACAGTCGGGGTCTACAATGAGCAGTTCTTC. Its protein product is CASSLRTVGVYNEQFF.

This rearrangement joins TRBV27 to TRBJ2-3; TRBD2 agrees at 10 bases. This CDR3 has 14 amino acids. Losses at the gene ends were 5 bases for V and 4 bases for J; bases not matched to a gene: 3. Germline-derived CDR1 and CDR2 are MNHEY and SMNVEV (reference sequence). The CDR3 is CASSLGTSADTQYF. The CDR3 DNA reads as TGTGCCAGCAGTCTCGGGACTAGCGCAGATACGCAGTATTTT.

A single count supports this clone. This chain uses TRBV4-2 with TRBJ1-2; no clear D. Germline loops: CDR1 LGHNA, CDR2 YNFKEQ. Trimming left V 0 bases short and J 6 bases short, with 17 bases between. The CDR3 runs to 16 residues. CDR3 DNA: TGTGCCAGCAGCCAAGATCGGGATAACCTCGGAGATGGCTACACCTTC. Translated: CASSQDRDNLGDGYTF.

V and J are TRBV21-1 and TRBJ1-6; the D call of TRBD1 is as the table states it, not checked on the DNA. TRBV21-1 is marked as a pseudogene. The CDR3 sequence is 17 residues long. The CDR3: CASSKGQQGSLNSPLHF. The DNA for the CDR3 is TGTGCCAGCAGCAAAGGCCAACAGGGATCTTTGAATTCACCCCTCCACTTT.

The gene calls are TRBV9 and TRBJ2-1, with D perhaps matching TRBD1 (6 bases). V was pared by 1 base and J by 3 bases, with 14 bases between. The CDR3 contains 16 residues. Per germline, CDR1 SGDLS and CDR2 YYNGEE. The CDR3 here is CASSVLSGDLYNEQFF. Here the CDR3 DNA reads TGTGCCAGCAGCGTATTGTCAGGGGACCTCTACAATGAGCAGTTCTTC.

The V gene is TRBV7-9, the J gene TRBJ2-7; D may be TRBD1 (6 bases). V shed 5 bases and J shed 2 bases, with 16 bases lying between them. The CDR3 length is 15 residues. Per germline, CDR1 SEHNR and CDR2 FQNEAQ (reference sequence). The CDR3 sequence is CASSARSDSTYEQYF. The CDR3, as DNA: TGTGCCAGCAGCGCCCGCTCGGACAGTACCTACGAGCAGTACTTC.

The V call is TRBV6-5, the J call TRBJ2-7; D perhaps matches TRBD2 (6 bases). Trimming shortened V by 7 bases and J by 0 bases, and 13 bases separated the two germline ends. The CDR3 spans 14 residues. Per the germline V gene, CDR1 is MNHEY and CDR2 is SVGAGI. The CDR3 DNA reads as TGTGCCAGCATTCCCCACGGGAGCTCCTACGAGCAGTACTTC. Protein: CASIPHGSSYEQYF.